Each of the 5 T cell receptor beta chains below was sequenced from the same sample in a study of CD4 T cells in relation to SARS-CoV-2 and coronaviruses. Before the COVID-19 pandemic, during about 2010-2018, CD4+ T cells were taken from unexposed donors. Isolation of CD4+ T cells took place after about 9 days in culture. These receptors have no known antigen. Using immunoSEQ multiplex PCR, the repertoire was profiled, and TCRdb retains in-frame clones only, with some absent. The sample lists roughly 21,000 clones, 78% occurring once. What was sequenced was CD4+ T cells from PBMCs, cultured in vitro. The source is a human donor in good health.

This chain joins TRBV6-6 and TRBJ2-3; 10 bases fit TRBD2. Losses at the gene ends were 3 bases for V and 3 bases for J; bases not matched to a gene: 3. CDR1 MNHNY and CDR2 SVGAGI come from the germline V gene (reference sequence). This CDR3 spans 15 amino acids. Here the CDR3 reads CASSYRGLATDTQYF. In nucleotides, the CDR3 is TGTGCCAGCAGTTATCGGGGACTAGCGACAGATACGCAGTATTTT.

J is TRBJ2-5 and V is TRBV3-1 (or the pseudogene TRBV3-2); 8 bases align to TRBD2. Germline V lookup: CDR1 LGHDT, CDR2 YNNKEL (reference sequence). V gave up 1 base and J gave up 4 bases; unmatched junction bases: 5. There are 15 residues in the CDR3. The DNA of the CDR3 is TGTGCCAGCAGCCAAGGCCGGACTAGCCCAGAGACCCAGTACTTC. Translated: CASSQGRTSPETQYF.

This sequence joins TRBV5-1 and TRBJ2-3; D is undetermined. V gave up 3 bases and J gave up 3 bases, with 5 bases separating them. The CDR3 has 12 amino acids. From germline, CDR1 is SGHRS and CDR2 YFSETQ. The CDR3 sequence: CASSSETDTQYF. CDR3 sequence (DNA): TGCGCCAGCAGCTCCGAGACAGATACGCAGTATTTT.

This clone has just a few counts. As DNA, the CDR3 is TGTGCCAGCAGCTTTTGGAGCGGGCGGAAAGGGACCGGGGAGCTGTTTTTT. Amino acid sequence: CASSFWSGRKGTGELFF. The chain combines TRBV7-8 with TRBJ2-2; TRBD2 might be the D (6 bases). CDR1 is SGHVS, CDR2 FQNEAQ, per germline. V was cut by 3 bases and J by 5 bases, with 19 bases left in between. This CDR3 has 17 residues.

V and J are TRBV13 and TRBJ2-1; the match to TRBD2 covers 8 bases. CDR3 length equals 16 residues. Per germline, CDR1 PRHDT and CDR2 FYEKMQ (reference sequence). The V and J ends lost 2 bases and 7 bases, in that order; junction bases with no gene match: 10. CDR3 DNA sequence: TGTGCCAGCAGCTTAAGGAGGTCGGGAGGGCCTAATGAGCAGTTCTTC. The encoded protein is CASSLRRSGGPNEQFF.